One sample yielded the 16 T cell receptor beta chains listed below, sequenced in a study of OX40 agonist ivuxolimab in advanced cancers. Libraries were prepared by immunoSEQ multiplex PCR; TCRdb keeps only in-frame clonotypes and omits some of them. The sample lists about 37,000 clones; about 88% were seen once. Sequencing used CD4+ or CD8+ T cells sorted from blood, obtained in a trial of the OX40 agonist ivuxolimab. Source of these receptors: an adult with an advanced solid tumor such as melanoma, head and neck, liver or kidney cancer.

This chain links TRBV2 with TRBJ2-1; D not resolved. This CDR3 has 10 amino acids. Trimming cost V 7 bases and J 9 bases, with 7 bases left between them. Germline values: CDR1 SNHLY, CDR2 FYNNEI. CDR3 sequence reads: CASTRTEQFF. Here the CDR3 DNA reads TGTGCCAGCACGAGGACTGAGCAGTTCTTC.

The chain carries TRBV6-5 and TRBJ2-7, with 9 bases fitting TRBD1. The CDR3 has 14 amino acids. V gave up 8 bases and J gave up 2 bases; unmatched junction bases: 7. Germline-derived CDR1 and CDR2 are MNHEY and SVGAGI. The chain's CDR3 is CASSSWDRAYEQYF. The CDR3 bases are TGTGCCAGCTCCTCCTGGGACAGGGCCTACGAGCAGTACTTC.

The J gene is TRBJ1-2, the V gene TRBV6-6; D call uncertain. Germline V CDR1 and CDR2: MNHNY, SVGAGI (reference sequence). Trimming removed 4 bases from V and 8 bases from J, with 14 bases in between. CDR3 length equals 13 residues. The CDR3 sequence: CASSSPPPPGYTF. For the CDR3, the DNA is TGTGCCAGCAGTTCCCCTCCCCCTCCCGGCTACACCTTC.

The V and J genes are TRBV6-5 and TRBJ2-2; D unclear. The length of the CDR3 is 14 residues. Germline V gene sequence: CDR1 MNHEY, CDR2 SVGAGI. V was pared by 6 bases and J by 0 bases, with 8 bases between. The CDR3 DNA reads TGTGCCAGCAGCGACGGACCGAACACCGGGGAGCTGTTTTTT. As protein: CASSDGPNTGELFF.

CDR3 sequence (DNA): TGTGCCAGTAGTATAGCTTGGACAGGTAACACCGGGGAGCTGTTTTTT. Encoded protein: CASSIAWTGNTGELFF. The rearrangement uses TRBV19 and TRBJ2-2, with 7 bases matching TRBD1. There are 16 residues in the CDR3. Looked up from germline, CDR1 is LNHDA and CDR2 is SQIVND (reference sequence). The junction had 4 bases not matched to a gene; V was cut back by 1 base and J by 2 bases.

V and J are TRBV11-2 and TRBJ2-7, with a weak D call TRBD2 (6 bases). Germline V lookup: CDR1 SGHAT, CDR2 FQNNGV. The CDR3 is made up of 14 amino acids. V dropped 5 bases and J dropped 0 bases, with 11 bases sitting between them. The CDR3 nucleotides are TGTGCCAGCAGCGGAGGGGTTAGCTCCTACGAGCAGTACTTC. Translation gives CASSGGVSSYEQYF. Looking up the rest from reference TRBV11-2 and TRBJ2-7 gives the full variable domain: EAGVAQSPRYKIIEKRQSVAFWCNPISGHATLYWYQQILGQGPKLLIQFQNNGVVDDSQLPKDRFSAERLKGVDSTLKIQPAKLEDSAVYLCASSGGVSSYEQYFGPGTRLTVT.

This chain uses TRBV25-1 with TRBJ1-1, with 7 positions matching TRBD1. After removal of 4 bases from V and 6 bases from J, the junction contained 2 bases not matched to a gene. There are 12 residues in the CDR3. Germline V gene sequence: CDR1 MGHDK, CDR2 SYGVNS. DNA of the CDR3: TGTGCCAGCAGTGTTACAGGGGCTGAAGCTTTCTTT. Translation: CASSVTGAEAFF.

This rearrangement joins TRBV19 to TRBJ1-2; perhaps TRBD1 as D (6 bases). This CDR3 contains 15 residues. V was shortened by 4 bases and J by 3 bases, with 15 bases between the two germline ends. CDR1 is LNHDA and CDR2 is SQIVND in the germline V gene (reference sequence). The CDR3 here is CASSTGTGSYYGYTF. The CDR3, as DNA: TGTGCCAGTAGTACGGGAACAGGGAGTTACTATGGCTACACCTTC.

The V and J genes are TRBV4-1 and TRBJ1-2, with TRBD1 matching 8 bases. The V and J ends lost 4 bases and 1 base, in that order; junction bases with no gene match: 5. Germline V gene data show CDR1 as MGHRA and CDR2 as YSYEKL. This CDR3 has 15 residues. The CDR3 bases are TGCGCCAGCAGCCCACGGGGACAGGATAACTATGGCTACACCTTC. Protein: CASSPRGQDNYGYTF.

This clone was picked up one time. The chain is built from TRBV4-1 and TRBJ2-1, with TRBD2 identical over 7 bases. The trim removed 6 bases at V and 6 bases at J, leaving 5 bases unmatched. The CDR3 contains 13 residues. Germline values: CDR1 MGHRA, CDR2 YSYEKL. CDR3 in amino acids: CASRRGGSNEQFF. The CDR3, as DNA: TGCGCCAGCAGACGCGGGGGTTCCAATGAGCAGTTCTTC.

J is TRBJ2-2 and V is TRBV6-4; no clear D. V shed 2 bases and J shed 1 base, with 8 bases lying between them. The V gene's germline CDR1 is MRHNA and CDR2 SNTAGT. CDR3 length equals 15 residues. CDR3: CASSDEAGNTGELFF. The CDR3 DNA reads TGTGCCAGCAGTGACGAGGCAGGGAACACCGGGGAGCTGTTTTTT.

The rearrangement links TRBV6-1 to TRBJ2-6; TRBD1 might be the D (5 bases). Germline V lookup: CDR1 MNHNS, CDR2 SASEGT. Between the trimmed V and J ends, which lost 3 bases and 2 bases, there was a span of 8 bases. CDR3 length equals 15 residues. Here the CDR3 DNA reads TGTGCCAGCAGTGAGGCAGGGACTGGGGCCAACGTCCTGACTTTC. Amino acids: CASSEAGTGANVLTF.

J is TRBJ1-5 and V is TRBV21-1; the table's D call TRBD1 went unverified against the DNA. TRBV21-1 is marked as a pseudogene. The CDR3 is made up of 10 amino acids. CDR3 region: CASTNQPQHF. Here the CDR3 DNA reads TGTGCCAGCACAAATCAGCCCCAGCATTTT.

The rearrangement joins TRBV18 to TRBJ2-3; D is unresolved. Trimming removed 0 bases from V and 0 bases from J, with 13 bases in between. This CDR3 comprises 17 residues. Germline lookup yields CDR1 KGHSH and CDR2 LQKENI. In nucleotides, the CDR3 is TGTGCCAGCTCACCACCTCTGGGGTTGGATAGCACAGATACGCAGTATTTT. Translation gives CASSPPLGLDSTDTQYF.

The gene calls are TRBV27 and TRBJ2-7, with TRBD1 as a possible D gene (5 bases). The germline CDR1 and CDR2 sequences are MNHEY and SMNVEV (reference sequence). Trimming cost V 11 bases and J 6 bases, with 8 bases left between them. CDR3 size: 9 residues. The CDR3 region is CASGPEQYF. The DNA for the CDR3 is TGTGCCTCAGGGCCCGAGCAGTACTTC.

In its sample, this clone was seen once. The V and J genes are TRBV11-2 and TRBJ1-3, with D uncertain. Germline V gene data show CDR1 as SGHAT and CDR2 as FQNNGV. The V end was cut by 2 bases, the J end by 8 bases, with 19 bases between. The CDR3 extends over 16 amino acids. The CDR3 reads CASSLSQFSFGDTIYF. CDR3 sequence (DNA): TGTGCCAGCAGCTTAAGTCAGTTTAGCTTCGGGGACACCATATATTTT.